These 23 T cell receptor beta chains came from one sample sequenced in a study of T cell responses to AZD1222 COVID-19 vaccine. Data came from immunoSEQ multiplex PCR; TCRdb stores just in-frame clones and leaves some out. The table lists 85,000 to 90,000 clones, roughly nine tenths of them singletons. The specimen comprised peripheral blood, sampled 28 days after the second AZD1222 dose. These receptor sequences come from an adult who received the AZD1222 COVID-19 vaccine.

The genes are TRBV6-5 and TRBJ1-2; unclear D gene. CDR3 size: 12 residues. The ends were cut back, 6 bases at V and 8 bases at J, with 13 bases in the middle. Germline CDR1 is MNHEY and CDR2 is SVGAGI. CDR3 sequence: CASRTASVGYTF. As DNA, the CDR3 is TGTGCCAGCAGGACCGCTTCGGTAGGCTACACCTTC.

The V call is TRBV30, the J call TRBJ1-6; 7 nucleotides agree with TRBD1. CDR1 and CDR2 from the germline V gene are GTSNPN and SVGIG (reference sequence). Unmatched junction bases numbered 21, after V lost 5 bases and J lost 8 bases. The CDR3 runs to 18 residues. This CDR3 is CAWDYRGSLLDHYSPLHF. The CDR3 DNA reads TGTGCCTGGGATTACAGGGGATCTCTCTTGGATCATTATTCACCCCTCCACTTT.

The chain combines TRBV21-1 with TRBJ1-4; the table assigns TRBD1, which was not confirmed against the DNA. TRBV21-1 is labeled a pseudogene. CDR3 length equals 16 residues. CDR3 nucleotides: TGTGCCAGCAGCAAAGGAAAAGAGACAGGGTATGAAAAACTGTTTTTT. Translated, it gives CASSKGKETGYEKLFF.

This clone was seen a few times. The rearrangement uses TRBV7-9 and TRBJ1-5, with TRBD1 identical over 7 bases. This CDR3 region has 13 residues. The V gene end was trimmed by 5 bases and the J gene end by 8 bases; junction bases not matched to a gene: 6. CDR1 SEHNR and CDR2 FQNEAQ come from the germline V gene (reference sequence). CDR3 sequence (DNA): TGTGCCAGCAGCCGACAGGGTAGGGAGCCCCAGCATTTT. This encodes CASSRQGREPQHF.

The sample holds many counts of this clone. The genes are TRBV5-8 and TRBJ1-5, with 7 bases fitting TRBD1. The CDR3 covers 16 residues. V lost 0 bases and J lost 5; bases outside the gene matches: 8. Per the germline V gene, CDR1 is SGHTS and CDR2 is YDEGEE. The CDR3 nucleotides read TGTGCCAGCAGCTTGGACCGGGTCAGGGGGGATCAGCCCCAGCATTTT. As protein: CASSLDRVRGDQPQHF.

Comments on this clone: Other DNA sequences in this specimen translate into the identical CDR3. The chain couples TRBV5-1 to TRBJ1-2; D call uncertain. Deletions cut 0 bases from V and 2 bases from J, with 5 bases between. The CDR3 covers 13 residues. Per germline, CDR1 SGHRS and CDR2 YFSETQ. In DNA form, the CDR3 reads TGCGCCAGCAGCTTGGTCGGCAACTATGGCTACACCTTC. This encodes CASSLVGNYGYTF.

CDR3 sequence reads: CASSFGQGGYTEAFF. The DNA of the CDR3 is TGTGCCAGCAGCTTCGGACAGGGCGGGTACACTGAAGCTTTCTTT. The rearrangement joins TRBV7-2 to TRBJ1-1; TRBD1 aligns across 8 bases. Germline V gene data show CDR1 as SGHTA and CDR2 as FQGNSA. This CDR3 has 15 residues. V dropped 3 bases and J dropped 3; count of bases not matched to a gene: 6.

The chain couples TRBV5-6 to TRBJ2-5, with 13 bases that match TRBD2. With 3 bases clipped from V and 5 bases from J, the junction kept 4 bases outside the gene matches. There are 15 residues in the CDR3. The germline CDR1 and CDR2 sequences are SGHDT and YYEEEE. CDR3 DNA sequence: TGTGCCAGCAGCTGGGGACTAGCGGGGAGGGAGACCCAGTACTTC. Translation gives CASSWGLAGRETQYF. The full variable domain, rest sourced from reference TRBV5-6 and TRBJ2-5, is DAGVTQSPTHLIKTRGQQVTLRCSPKSGHDTVSWYQQALGQGPQFIFQYYEEEERQRGNFPDRFSGHQFPNYSSELNVNALLLGDSALYLCASSWGLAGRETQYFGPGTRLLVL.

The V call is TRBV7-3, the J call TRBJ2-3; D gene ambiguous. CDR3 length equals 14 residues. Trimming cost V 5 bases and J 4 bases, with 13 bases left between them. CDR1 and CDR2 (germline): SGHTA, FQGTGA. CDR3 sequence: CASSPELGSDTQYF. In DNA form, the CDR3 reads TGTGCCAGCAGCCCCGAGCTCGGGTCAGATACGCAGTATTTT.

The rearrangement links TRBV5-4 to TRBJ2-3; D is unresolved. Germline V gives CDR1 SGHNT, CDR2 YYREEE (reference sequence). This CDR3 region has 16 residues. Trimming removed 2 bases from V and 3 bases from J, with 16 bases in between. The CDR3 DNA reads as TGTGCCAGCAGCTTTTACCTAGGGTATGTTACAGATACGCAGTATTTT. This encodes CASSFYLGYVTDTQYF.

V gene TRBV30 combines with J gene TRBJ2-5; TRBD2 aligns across 8 bases. CDR1 is GTSNPN, CDR2 SVGIG, per germline (reference sequence). After removal of 3 bases from V and 7 bases from J, the junction contained 4 bases not matched to a gene. The CDR3 covers 12 residues. This CDR3 reads CAWRSGGGTQYF. The CDR3, as DNA: TGTGCCTGGAGGAGCGGGGGTGGGACCCAGTACTTC.

The genes are TRBV18 and TRBJ1-4; 10 bases line up with TRBD1. CDR3 length equals 14 residues. Germline V gene data show CDR1 as KGHSH and CDR2 as LQKENI. The J segment lost 8 bases and the V segment lost 6 bases, leaving 6 bases of the junction unmatched. The CDR3, as DNA: TGTGCCAGCTCCCCGGGACAGGGGCAGGAAAAACTGTTTTTT. It specifies CASSPGQGQEKLFF.

The count of this clone is one. CDR3 protein: CASSDFNYGYTF. CDR3 bases: TGTGCCAGCAGTGACTTTAACTATGGCTACACCTTC. The V and J genes are TRBV25-1 and TRBJ1-2; unclear D gene. Per germline, CDR1 MGHDK and CDR2 SYGVNS. The CDR3 is made up of 12 amino acids. Trimming took off 3 bases at V and 1 base at J, with 3 bases between the two ends.

This clone showed up just once. This chain links TRBV20-1 with TRBJ1-2; a possible D gene is TRBD1 (6 bases). The length of the CDR3 is 11 residues. V was cut by 7 bases and J by 4 bases, with 10 bases left in between. Germline V gene sequence: CDR1 DFQATT, CDR2 SNEGSKA (reference sequence). CDR3 coding DNA: TGCAGTGTTCGGACAGTCTATGGCTACACCTTC. Protein: CSVRTVYGYTF.

This chain uses TRBV19 with TRBJ2-2, with D perhaps TRBD1 (6 bases). This CDR3 contains 16 residues. Germline CDR1 LNHDA, CDR2 SQIVND (reference sequence). Trimming pared 5 bases from V and 0 bases from J, leaving 13 bases between. The CDR3 DNA reads TGTGCCAGTAGTTCGACCAGGGGATCGAACACCGGGGAGCTGTTTTTT. This encodes CASSSTRGSNTGELFF.

J is TRBJ2-3 and V is TRBV5-1; D remains ambiguous. The germline V and J ends were trimmed by 1 base and 0 bases, with 6 bases remaining between them. CDR3 length equals 14 residues. Germline V lookup: CDR1 SGHRS, CDR2 YFSETQ. The CDR3 bases are TGCGCCAGCAGCTTGAGCCTGAGCACAGATACGCAGTATTTT. Translated, it gives CASSLSLSTDTQYF. The variable domain in full, with the rest retrieved from reference TRBV5-1 and TRBJ2-3, is KAGVTQTPRYLIKTRGQQVTLSCSPISGHRSVSWYQQTPGQGLQFLFEYFSETQRNKGNFPGRFSGRQFSNSRSEMNVSTLELGDSALYLCASSLSLSTDTQYFGPGTRLTVL.

The chain recombines TRBV5-4 with TRBJ1-1; 7 bases map to TRBD1. The V segment lost 4 bases and the J segment 10 bases; nucleotides outside the gene matches: 7. Germline CDR1 reads SGHNT; CDR2 reads YYREEE (reference sequence). The CDR3 is 12 amino acids. CDR3 protein: CASSRKDRAAFF. CDR3 nucleotide sequence: TGTGCCAGCAGCCGAAAAGACAGGGCAGCTTTCTTT.

The rearrangement uses TRBV2 and TRBJ2-7; TRBD2 might be the D (6 bases). CDR1 SNHLY and CDR2 FYNNEI come from the germline V gene. Trimming took 4 bases from V and 7 from J, leaving 20 bases between them. The CDR3 covers 15 residues. CDR3 in DNA: TGTGCCAGCAGTGGGATAACCGGGGGTCCCAGTGAGCAGTACTTC. Translated: CASSGITGGPSEQYF.

The gene calls are TRBV7-9 and TRBJ2-7, with unresolved D. CDR1 and CDR2 from the germline V gene are SEHNR and FQNEAQ (reference sequence). V lost 8 bases and J 1 base, leaving 12 bases between the germline ends. There are 13 residues in the CDR3. CDR3 in DNA: TGTGCCAGCGCGATCGACGGGTCCTACGAGCAGTACTTC. It codes for CASAIDGSYEQYF.

This chain connects TRBV2 to TRBJ1-2, with no clear D. CDR1 and CDR2 from the germline V gene are SNHLY and FYNNEI. This CDR3 is 12 amino acids long. V dropped 8 bases and J dropped 3 bases, with 10 bases sitting between them. The CDR3 nucleotides read TGTGCCAGCGGCGGGAATTACTATGGCTACACCTTC. This gives the protein CASGGNYYGYTF.

The chain joins TRBV7-2 to TRBJ1-2; D call uncertain. This CDR3 region has 13 residues. Germline CDR1 reads SGHTA; CDR2 reads FQGNSA. V was cut by 5 bases and J by 6 bases, with 13 bases left in between. The CDR3 reads CASSLSPQDGYTF. The CDR3 bases are TGTGCCAGCAGCCTAAGCCCCCAGGATGGCTACACCTTC.

This clone was observed a handful of times. The V gene is TRBV11-2, the J gene TRBJ2-1; 9 bases match TRBD2. Trimming cost V 2 bases and J 9 bases; bases outside gene matches: 11. The CDR3 length is 16 residues. Germline V lookup: CDR1 SGHAT, CDR2 FQNNGV. CDR3 bases: TGTGCCAGCAGCTTAACGGCGGGCGGGGGGGCAGTTGAGCAGTTCTTC. Encoded protein: CASSLTAGGGAVEQFF.

The V gene is TRBV9, the J gene TRBJ2-1; 8 nucleotides align to TRBD2. The CDR3 is 14 residues long. J gave up 7 bases and V 3 bases, and 6 bases lay outside the gene matches. The germline V gene encodes CDR1 SGDLS and CDR2 YYNGEE. The CDR3 is CASSAGLGGNEQFF. In DNA form, the CDR3 reads TGTGCCAGCAGCGCGGGACTAGGAGGTAATGAGCAGTTCTTC.